These 15 T cell receptor beta chains came from one sample sequenced in a study of cytomegalovirus exposure and HLA in healthy donors. This PCR relied on a set of 60 Vbeta primers and 13 Jbeta primers. The assay was immunoSEQ multiplex PCR, and TCRdb's table has in-frame clones only and misses some. The sample data list over 75,000 clones. Material: PBMCs. These receptors came from a man aged 45-65 years in good health and CMV-seronegative.

The chain carries TRBV13 and TRBJ2-6; no reliable D call. CDR1 and CDR2 (germline): PRHDT, FYEKMQ (reference sequence). Between the trimmed V and J ends, which lost 5 bases and 4 bases, there was a span of 9 bases. The CDR3 runs 14 residues. The CDR3 loop is CASSEKSGANVLTF. In nucleotides, the CDR3 is TGTGCCAGCAGCGAGAAGTCCGGGGCCAACGTCCTGACTTTC.

The V gene is TRBV7-9, the J gene TRBJ1-1; no reliable D call. Germline loops: CDR1 SEHNR, CDR2 FQNEAQ (reference sequence). V lost 4 bases and J lost 1, with 4 bases in between. This CDR3 is 12 amino acids long. The CDR3 bases are TGTGCCAGCAGCTCTAAGAACACTGAAGCTTTCTTT. Its protein is CASSSKNTEAFF. The full variable domain, with the rest looked up from reference TRBV7-9 and TRBJ1-1, is DTGVSQNPRHKITKRGQNVTFRCDPISEHNRLYWYRQTLGQGPEFLTYFQNEAQLEKSRLLSDRFSAERPKGSFSTLEIQRTEQGDSAMYLCASSSKNTEAFFGQGTRLTVV.

The chain has TRBV2 and TRBJ1-5, with 7 bases lining up with TRBD1. Germline V gene lookup returns CDR1 SNHLY and CDR2 FYNNEI. V lost 4 bases and J lost 7; bases outside the gene matches: 4. The CDR3 length is 13 residues. The CDR3 nucleotides read TGTGCCAGCAGTGGACAGGGTGGCCAGCCCCAGCATTTT. Encoded protein: CASSGQGGQPQHF.

The chain links TRBV10-3 to TRBJ1-1, with D tentatively TRBD1 (5 bases). Trimming took off 7 bases at V and 0 bases at J, with 18 bases between the two ends. This CDR3 contains 16 residues. Per the germline V gene, CDR1 is ENHRY and CDR2 is SYGVKD. In nucleotides, the CDR3 is TGTGCCATCAACCGAGGGGAGGGGTCTGTGAACACTGAAGCTTTCTTT. Translation gives CAINRGEGSVNTEAFF.

For the CDR3, the DNA is TGCGCCAGCAGCTACAGACAGGGAGGCACCGGGGAGCTGTTTTTT. Amino acid sequence: CASSYRQGGTGELFF. The V gene is TRBV5-1, the J gene TRBJ2-2; D may be TRBD1 (7 bases). The V and J ends lost 3 bases and 4 bases respectively, with 13 bases between them. Germline V gene lookup returns CDR1 SGHRS and CDR2 YFSETQ. There are 15 residues in the CDR3.

This chain links TRBV6-6 with TRBJ2-7; D might be TRBD1 (6 bases). V was pared by 2 bases and J by 7 bases, with 12 bases between. This CDR3 is 13 amino acids long. Looked up from germline, CDR1 is MNHNY and CDR2 is SVGAGI (reference sequence). The CDR3: CASSYPQGGEQYF. The CDR3 DNA reads TGTGCCAGCAGTTACCCACAGGGTGGTGAGCAGTACTTC.

CDR3 loop: CASSDGIRGTEAFF. In nucleotides, the CDR3 is TGTGCCAGCAGTGACGGCATTCGGGGCACTGAAGCTTTCTTT. The chain joins TRBV6-1 to TRBJ1-1; no definite D call. The CDR3 sequence is 14 residues long. Germline V gives CDR1 MNHNS, CDR2 SASEGT. The ends were cut back, 3 bases at V and 4 bases at J, with 12 bases in the middle.

The V gene is TRBV28, the J gene TRBJ1-1; 11 bases are a match to TRBD1. Germline lookup yields CDR1 MDHEN and CDR2 SYDVKM. The V gene end was trimmed by 7 bases and the J gene end by 1 base; junction bases not matched to a gene: 8. This CDR3 spans 16 amino acids. The CDR3 nucleotides are TGTGCCAGCAATTTGAGAGGACAGGGGGCGAACACTGAAGCTTTCTTT. Encoded protein: CASNLRGQGANTEAFF.

In DNA form, the CDR3 reads TGTGCCAGCTCCGACAAAACGGATCAGCCCCAGCATTTT. It yields the protein CASSDKTDQPQHF. The V call is TRBV18, the J call TRBJ1-5; D remains ambiguous. The V end lost 6 bases, the J end lost 5 bases, and 11 bases lay between the germline ends. The CDR3 is made up of 13 amino acids. Germline values: CDR1 KGHSH, CDR2 LQKENI.

The chain is built from TRBV18 and TRBJ1-5; TRBD1 matches 8 bases. The germline CDR1 and CDR2 sequences are KGHSH and LQKENI. CDR3 length: 15 residues. V was clipped by 3 bases and J by 5 bases; unmatched bases: 6. The CDR3 DNA reads TGTGCCAGCTCACCCACTCAGGGGGCGTATCAGCCCCAGCATTTT. The encoded protein is CASSPTQGAYQPQHF.

The chain recombines TRBV10-3 with TRBJ2-2, with a possible D match to TRBD2 (6 bases). V was pared by 2 bases and J by 5 bases, with 6 bases between. From germline, CDR1 is ENHRY and CDR2 SYGVKD. CDR3 length: 13 residues. CDR3 amino acids: CAISEGGTGELFF. Written as DNA, the CDR3 is TGTGCCATCAGTGAGGGGGGGACCGGGGAGCTGTTTTTT.

The chain recombines TRBV30 with TRBJ1-5; a weak D match, TRBD1 (5 bases). CDR1 and CDR2 from the germline V gene are GTSNPN and SVGIG (reference sequence). The CDR3 loop spans 14 amino acids. The germline V and J ends were trimmed by 1 base and 3 bases, with 10 bases remaining between them. CDR3 sequence: CAWSGTNINQPQHF. The DNA of the CDR3 is TGTGCCTGGAGTGGGACAAATATCAATCAGCCCCAGCATTTT.

The chain couples TRBV18 to TRBJ1-2; 12 bases fit TRBD1. There are 17 residues in the CDR3. V shed 3 bases, J shed 6 bases, and the junction held 11 bases outside the gene matches. From germline, CDR1 is KGHSH and CDR2 LQKENI. CDR3 region: CASSPGTGGRSPNGYTF. Written as DNA, the CDR3 is TGTGCCAGCTCACCCGGGACAGGGGGCCGGAGCCCCAATGGCTACACCTTC.

This chain connects TRBV9 to TRBJ2-1; 7 bases agree with TRBD2. Germline values: CDR1 SGDLS, CDR2 YYNGEE. The CDR3 has 15 amino acids. Trimming cost V 0 bases and J 4 bases; bases outside gene matches: 4. CDR3 sequence: CASSVGLAVYNEQFF. Written as DNA, the CDR3 is TGTGCCAGCAGCGTAGGACTAGCAGTTTACAATGAGCAGTTCTTC.

CDR3 DNA: TGTGCCAGCAGCTTAGTAGGGGACAGGGGGGAGACCCAGTACTTC. Residues: CASSLVGDRGETQYF. V is TRBV7-2 and J is TRBJ2-5, with 11 bases matching TRBD1. The CDR3 sequence is 15 residues long. V was clipped by 1 base and J by 5 bases; unmatched bases: 3. Per germline, CDR1 SGHTA and CDR2 FQGNSA.